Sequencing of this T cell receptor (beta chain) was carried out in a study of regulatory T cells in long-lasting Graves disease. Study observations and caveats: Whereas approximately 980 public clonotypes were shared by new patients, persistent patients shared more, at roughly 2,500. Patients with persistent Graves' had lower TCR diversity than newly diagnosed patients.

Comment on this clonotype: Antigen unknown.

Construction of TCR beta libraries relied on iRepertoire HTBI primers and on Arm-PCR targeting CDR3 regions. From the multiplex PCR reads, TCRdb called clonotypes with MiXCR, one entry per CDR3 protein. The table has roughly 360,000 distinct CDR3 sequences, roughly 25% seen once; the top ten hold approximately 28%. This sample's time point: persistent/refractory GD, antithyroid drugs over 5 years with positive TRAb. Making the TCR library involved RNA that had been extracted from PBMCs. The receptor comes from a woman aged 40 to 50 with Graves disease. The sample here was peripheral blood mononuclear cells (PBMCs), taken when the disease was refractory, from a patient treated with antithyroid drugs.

Here the CDR3 reads CASSLGTGSYGYTF. In DNA form, the CDR3 reads TGTGCCAGCAGCTTAGGGACAGGTAGCTATGGCTACACCTTC. This rearrangement joins TRBV7-3 to TRBJ1-2; the match to TRBD1 covers 8 bases. The junction had 3 bases not matched to a gene; V was cut back by 2 bases and J by 4 bases. The CDR3 totals 14 residues. Germline values: CDR1 SGHTA, CDR2 FQGTGA.